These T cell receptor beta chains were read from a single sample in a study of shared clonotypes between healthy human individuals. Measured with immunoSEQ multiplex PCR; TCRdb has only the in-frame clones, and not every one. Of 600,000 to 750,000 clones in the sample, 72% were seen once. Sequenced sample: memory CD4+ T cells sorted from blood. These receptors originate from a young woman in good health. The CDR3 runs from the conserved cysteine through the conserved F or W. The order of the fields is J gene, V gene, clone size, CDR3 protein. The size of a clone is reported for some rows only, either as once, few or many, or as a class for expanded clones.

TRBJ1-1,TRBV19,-,CASSIVKNTEAFF
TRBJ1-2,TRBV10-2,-,CASHKPDRYGYTF
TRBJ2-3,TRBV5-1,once,CASSPADFTDTQYF
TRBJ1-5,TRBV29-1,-,CSVREAGNQPQHF
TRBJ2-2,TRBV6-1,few,CASSEPGSGKGHTGELFF
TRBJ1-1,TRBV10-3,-,CAISEREMNTEAFF
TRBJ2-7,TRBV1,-,CTSSQRGRETNEQYF
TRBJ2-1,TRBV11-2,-,CASSRERNEQFF
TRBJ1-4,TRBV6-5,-,CASSYSGSTNEKLFF
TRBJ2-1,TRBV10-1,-,CASSDGLAGADEQFF
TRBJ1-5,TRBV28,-,CASIQNPGTSKGINQPQHF
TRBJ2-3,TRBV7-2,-,CASTPLSSTDTQYF
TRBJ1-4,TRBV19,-,CASSMRTDEKLFF
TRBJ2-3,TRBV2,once,CASSEGASGRTDTQYF
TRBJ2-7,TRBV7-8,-,CASTSVYEQYF
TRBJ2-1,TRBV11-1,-,CASTPGRYNEQFF
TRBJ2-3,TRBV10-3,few,CAISESQGVPDTQYF
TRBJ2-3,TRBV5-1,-,CASSLAQLDTQYF
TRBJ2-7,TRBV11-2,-,CASSPVNYEQYF
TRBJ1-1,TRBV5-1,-,CASSRFQNTEAFF
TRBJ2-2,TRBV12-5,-,CASGLWHQANTGELFF
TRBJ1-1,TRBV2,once,CASSPRDSYTEAFF
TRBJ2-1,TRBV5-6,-,CASSLVLKNEQFF
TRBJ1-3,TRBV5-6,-,CASSVGQDSGNTIYF
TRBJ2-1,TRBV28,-,CASRPGGLINNEQFF
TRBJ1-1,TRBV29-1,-,CSVSPGVAARTEAFF
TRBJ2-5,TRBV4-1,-,CASSQEGLAGVWETQYF
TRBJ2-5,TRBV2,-,CASSRKRLAGVGAETQYF
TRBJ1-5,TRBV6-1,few,CASSVRQGDQPQHF
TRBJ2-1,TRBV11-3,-,CASSRGRESEQFF
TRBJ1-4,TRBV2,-,CASRPSRQSGEKLFF
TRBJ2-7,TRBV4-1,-,CASSQAGTGALYEQYF
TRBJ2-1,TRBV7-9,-,CASSLSGSDEQFF
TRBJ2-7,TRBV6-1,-,CASSAKPPGTGAYEQYF
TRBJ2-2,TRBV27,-,CASTPVGDYTGELFF
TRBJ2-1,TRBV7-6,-,CASSSGPSEQFF
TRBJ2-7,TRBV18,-,CASSPRQESYEQYF
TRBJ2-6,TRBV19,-,CASSMYGGTGANVLTF
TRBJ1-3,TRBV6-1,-,CASSEAWGWRTSGNTIYF
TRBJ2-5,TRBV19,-,CASRTTGGAETQYF
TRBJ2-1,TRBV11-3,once,CASSPRGGGYPNEQFF
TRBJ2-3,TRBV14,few,CASRRDAETDTQYF
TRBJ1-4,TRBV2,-,CASSSPGQKNEKLFF
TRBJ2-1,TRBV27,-,CASSPLGLAGGLNEQFF
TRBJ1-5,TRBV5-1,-,CASSFSPGTEDLYSNQPQHF
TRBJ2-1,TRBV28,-,CASSLAGRIYEQFF
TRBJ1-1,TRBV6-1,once,CASRSQGNTEAFF
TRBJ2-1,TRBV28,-,CASVPKASPYNEQFF
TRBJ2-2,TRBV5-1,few,CASSQPRNTGELFF
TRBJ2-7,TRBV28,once,CASSLGAGGPYEQYF
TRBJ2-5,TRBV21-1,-,CASSSGQGCQETQYF
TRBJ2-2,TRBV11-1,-,CASSRFAGSDRELFF
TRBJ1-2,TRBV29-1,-,CSVGTLGLNYGYTF
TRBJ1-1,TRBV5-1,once,CASSLGPGSYTEAFF
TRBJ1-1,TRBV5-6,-,CASSRQGGRAFF
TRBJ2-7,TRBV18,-,CASSPTSGRVNEQYF
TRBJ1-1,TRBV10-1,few,CASSGSNTEAFF
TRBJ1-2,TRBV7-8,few,CASSLGSASIYGYTF
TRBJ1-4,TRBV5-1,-,CASSPLQGSEKLFF
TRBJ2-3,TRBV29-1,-,CSQDVSASTDTQYF